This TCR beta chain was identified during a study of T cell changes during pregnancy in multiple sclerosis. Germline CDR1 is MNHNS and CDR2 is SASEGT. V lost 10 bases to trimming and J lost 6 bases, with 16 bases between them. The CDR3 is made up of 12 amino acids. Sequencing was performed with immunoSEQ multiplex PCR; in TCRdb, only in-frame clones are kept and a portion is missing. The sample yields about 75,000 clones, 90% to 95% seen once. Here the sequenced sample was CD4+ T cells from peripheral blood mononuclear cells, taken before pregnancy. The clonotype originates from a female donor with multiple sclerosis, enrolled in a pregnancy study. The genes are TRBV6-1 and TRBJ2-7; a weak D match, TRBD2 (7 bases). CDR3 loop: CAIKGGGGEQYF. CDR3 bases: TGTGCCATCAAGGGGGGGGGCGGCGAGCAGTACTTC.